One and the same sample provided the 21 T cell receptor beta chains below, sequenced in a study of control samples from healthy donors and cancer patients. Measured with immunoSEQ multiplex PCR; TCRdb has only the in-frame clones, and not every one. In the table there are 130,000 to 150,000 clones, roughly nine tenths of which are singletons. Specimen: blood. The receptors come from a woman in her 30s in good health.

This chain uses TRBV19 with TRBJ2-7; no reliable D call. V was trimmed by 10 bases and J by 2 bases, leaving 9 bases between them. The CDR3 length is 11 residues. Germline V gene sequence: CDR1 LNHDA, CDR2 SQIVND (reference sequence). The CDR3 region has the DNA TGTGCCACACACCAGCCCTACGAGCAGTACTTC. This gives the protein CATHQPYEQYF.

This clone occurred once. The chain uses TRBV4-1 and TRBJ1-5; D is unresolved. V lost 0 bases to trimming and J lost 6 bases, with 9 bases between them. Germline assignment: CDR1 MGHRA and CDR2 YSYEKL. The CDR3 loop spans 14 amino acids. CDR3 coding DNA: TGCGCCAGCAGCCAAGACCAGCCGGGTCAGCCCCAGCATTTT. Protein product: CASSQDQPGQPQHF.

This sequence joins TRBV4-2 and TRBJ2-4, with D maybe TRBD2 (5 bases). The CDR3 runs to 16 residues. Trimming left V 3 bases short and J 0 bases short, with 12 bases between. Germline assignment: CDR1 LGHNA and CDR2 YNFKEQ. The CDR3, as DNA: TGTGCCAGCAGCCAGGGGAGAGGCTTAGCCAAAAACATTCAGTACTTC. Its protein product is CASSQGRGLAKNIQYF.

This chain connects TRBV6-5 to TRBJ2-5, with D possibly TRBD2 on 5 matching bases. The CDR3 contains 14 residues. Trimming removed 4 bases at V and 4 bases at J, with 13 bases between. Germline CDR1 reads MNHEY; CDR2 reads SVGAGI. Written as DNA, the CDR3 is TGTGCCAGCAGTTTAGCAGGAGGCGGAGAGACCCAGTACTTC. Encoded protein: CASSLAGGGETQYF.

This clone showed up just once. The rearrangement links TRBV27 to TRBJ1-5; D perhaps matches TRBD1 (5 bases). The germline V and J ends were trimmed by 5 bases and 6 bases, with 14 bases remaining between them. The CDR3 is 14 residues long. The germline gives CDR1 MNHEY, CDR2 SMNVEV (reference sequence). This CDR3 is CASSAQGGGQPQHF. CDR3 bases: TGTGCCAGCAGTGCCCAGGGTGGGGGTCAGCCCCAGCATTTT.

The chain couples TRBV6-1 to TRBJ1-1, with no clear D. Germline V gene lookup returns CDR1 MNHNS and CDR2 SASEGT. This CDR3 has 12 amino acids. V dropped 4 bases and J dropped 1 base, with 4 bases sitting between them. CDR3 loop: CASSGRNTEAFF. The CDR3 nucleotides are TGTGCCAGCAGTGGACGGAACACTGAAGCTTTCTTT.

The J gene is TRBJ2-5, the V gene TRBV9; 12 bases align to TRBD2. CDR1 is SGDLS and CDR2 is YYNGEE in the germline V gene. The CDR3 contains 14 residues. V lost 6 bases and J lost 5; bases outside the gene matches: 5. The CDR3 is CASNPSGRGETQYF. In nucleotides, the CDR3 is TGTGCCAGCAACCCTAGCGGGAGGGGGGAGACCCAGTACTTC.

In this sample, this clone turned up once. The chain is built from TRBV5-6 and TRBJ1-2; no reliable D call. The CDR3 length is 17 residues. V dropped 4 bases and J dropped 8 bases, with 27 bases sitting between them. Germline CDR1 and CDR2: SGHDT and YYEEEE. The CDR3 spells CASSRRRYIRLSLGYTF. The DNA for the CDR3 is TGTGCCAGCAGCCGAAGACGTTACATCAGACTATCCTTGGGCTACACCTTC.

The rearrangement uses TRBV19 and TRBJ1-3; 8 bases are a match to TRBD1. CDR3 length equals 14 residues. Germline CDR1 and CDR2: LNHDA and SQIVND (reference sequence). V gave up 6 bases and J gave up 2 bases; unmatched junction bases: 3. CDR3 sequence reads: CASRLDRAGNTIYF. CDR3 DNA: TGTGCCAGTAGGCTGGACAGGGCTGGAAACACCATATATTTT.

The chain has TRBV4-1 and TRBJ2-1, with 13 bases aligning to TRBD2. This CDR3 spans 16 amino acids. Germline CDR1 is MGHRA and CDR2 is YSYEKL. Trimming took 1 base from V and 5 from J; bases not matched to a gene: 2. The CDR3 nucleotides are TGCGCCAGCAGCCAAGCCGGACTAGCGGGAGACAATGAGCAGTTCTTC. It translates to CASSQAGLAGDNEQFF.

The V call is TRBV29-1, the J call TRBJ2-2; 8 nucleotides match TRBD1. V was clipped by 6 bases and J by 3 bases; unmatched bases: 6. The CDR3 extends over 14 amino acids. Germline CDR1 reads SQVTM; CDR2 reads ANQGSEA. The DNA of the CDR3 is TGCAGCGTCGGGACAGGCGGTGACACCGGGGAGCTGTTTTTT. Its translation: CSVGTGGDTGELFF.

The chain is built from TRBV30 and TRBJ2-6, with D possibly called TRBD1 or TRBD2 (5 bases each). Germline V CDR1 and CDR2: GTSNPN, SVGIG (reference sequence). V was trimmed by 5 bases and J by 11 bases, leaving 19 bases between them. This CDR3 region has 14 residues. The CDR3 bases are TGTGCCTGGGATCCCGGGGCTTCCTTTGACGTCCTGACTTTC. Translating gives CAWDPGASFDVLTF.

The chain couples TRBV5-1 to TRBJ2-2; weak D call: TRBD1 (6 bases). Germline V lookup: CDR1 SGHRS, CDR2 YFSETQ. V was pared by 4 bases and J by 5 bases, with 9 bases between. The CDR3 runs 13 residues. The CDR3 region has the DNA TGCGCCAGCAGCAACCAGGGGACCGGGGAGCTGTTTTTT. This gives the protein CASSNQGTGELFF.

The CDR3 spells CAFPSRGWETQYF. CDR3 bases: TGTGCGTTCCCAAGTAGGGGGTGGGAGACCCAGTACTTC. This chain uses TRBV2 with TRBJ2-5; TRBD1 is a possible D gene (6 bases). Germline V gives CDR1 SNHLY, CDR2 FYNNEI. CDR3 length: 13 amino acids.

V gene TRBV2 combines with J gene TRBJ2-1; D is possibly TRBD2 (5 bases). The V gene lost 4 bases and the J gene lost 3 bases, with 13 bases spanning the gap. This CDR3 is 15 amino acids long. Germline V gives CDR1 SNHLY, CDR2 FYNNEI. Here the CDR3 DNA reads TGTGCCAGCAGTGCTGGAAGCGGCTACTACAATGAGCAGTTCTTC. This encodes CASSAGSGYYNEQFF.

This chain's CDR3 is CASSLGENTEAFF. CDR3 coding DNA: TGTGCCAGCAGCTTAGGCGAGAACACTGAAGCTTTCTTT. V usage is TRBV11-1 and J usage is TRBJ1-1; D not certain. The CDR3 sequence is 13 residues long. CDR1 is SGHAT, CDR2 FQDESV, per germline (reference sequence). V was clipped by 1 base and J by 1 base, with 4 bases between them.

The chain carries TRBV28 and TRBJ2-7; 9 bases align to TRBD1. The germline gives CDR1 MDHEN, CDR2 SYDVKM. With V trimmed by 2 bases and J by 1 base, 3 bases remained unmatched. This CDR3 has 15 residues. The CDR3 sequence: CASSLLDRGSYEQYF. DNA for the CDR3: TGTGCCAGCAGTTTACTGGACAGGGGTTCCTACGAGCAGTACTTC.

V is TRBV5-1 and J is TRBJ2-3; D is perhaps TRBD2 (6 bases). This CDR3 is built from 17 residues. Germline CDR1 and CDR2: SGHRS and YFSETQ. Trimming removed 4 bases from V and 4 bases from J, with 22 bases in between. The CDR3 protein is CASSPSWSGGGADTQYF. CDR3 in DNA: TGCGCCAGCAGCCCGTCTTGGAGCGGAGGAGGGGCAGATACGCAGTATTTT.

The chain carries TRBV6-5 and TRBJ2-7; the match to TRBD2 covers 9 bases. Looked up from germline, CDR1 is MNHEY and CDR2 is SVGAGI. Unmatched junction bases numbered 7, after V lost 6 bases and J lost 1 base. This CDR3 contains 15 residues. CDR3 sequence (DNA): TGTGCCAGCAGCTCTCCTAGCGGGGTTTCCTACGAGCAGTACTTC. Amino acid sequence: CASSSPSGVSYEQYF.

This clone has a single count. This chain links TRBV24-1 with TRBJ2-1; D may match TRBD1 or TRBD2 (6 bases each). The CDR3 is 14 residues long. V was cut by 6 bases and J by 9 bases, with 17 bases left in between. CDR1 and CDR2 from the germline V gene are KGHDR and SFDVKD. The CDR3 DNA reads TGTGCCACCAGTAACTTAGGGGGGAGTGGTGAGCAGTTCTTC. It specifies CATSNLGGSGEQFF.

In DNA, the CDR3 is TGTGCCAGCAGCCAAGGTCCGACAGGGATAAACTATGGCTACACCTTC. Translation gives CASSQGPTGINYGYTF. V usage is TRBV3-1 (or the pseudogene TRBV3-2) and J usage is TRBJ1-2; 7 nucleotides match TRBD1. The germline CDR1 and CDR2 sequences are LGHDT and YNNKEL (reference sequence). J lost 2 bases, V lost 1 base, and 7 bases had no gene match. The CDR3 contains 16 residues.